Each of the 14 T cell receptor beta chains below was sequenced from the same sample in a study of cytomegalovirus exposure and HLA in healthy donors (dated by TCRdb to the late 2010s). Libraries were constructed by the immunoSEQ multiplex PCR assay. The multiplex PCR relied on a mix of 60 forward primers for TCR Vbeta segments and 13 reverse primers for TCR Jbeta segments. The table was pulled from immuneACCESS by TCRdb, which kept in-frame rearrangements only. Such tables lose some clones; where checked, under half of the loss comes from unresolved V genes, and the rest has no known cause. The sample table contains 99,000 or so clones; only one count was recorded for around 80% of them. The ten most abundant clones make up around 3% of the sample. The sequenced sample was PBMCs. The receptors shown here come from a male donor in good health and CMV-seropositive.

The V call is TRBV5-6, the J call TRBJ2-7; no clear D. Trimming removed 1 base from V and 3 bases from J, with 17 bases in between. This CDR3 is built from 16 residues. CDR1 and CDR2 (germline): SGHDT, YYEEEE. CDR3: CASSLPAELEHYEQYF. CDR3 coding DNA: TGTGCCAGCAGCTTGCCGGCAGAACTGGAGCACTACGAGCAGTACTTC.

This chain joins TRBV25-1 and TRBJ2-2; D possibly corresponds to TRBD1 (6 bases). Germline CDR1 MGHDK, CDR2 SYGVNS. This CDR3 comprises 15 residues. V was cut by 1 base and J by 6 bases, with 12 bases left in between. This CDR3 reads CASSELGRGAGELFF. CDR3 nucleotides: TGTGCCAGCAGTGAATTAGGCAGGGGAGCCGGGGAGCTGTTTTTT.

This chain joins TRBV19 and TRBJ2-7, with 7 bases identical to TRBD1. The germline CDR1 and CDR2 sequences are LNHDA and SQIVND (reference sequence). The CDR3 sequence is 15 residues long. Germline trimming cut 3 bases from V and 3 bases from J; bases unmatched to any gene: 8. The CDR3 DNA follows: TGTGCCAGTAGTATGTCCCCGGGACAGATCTACGAGCAGTACTTC. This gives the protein CASSMSPGQIYEQYF.

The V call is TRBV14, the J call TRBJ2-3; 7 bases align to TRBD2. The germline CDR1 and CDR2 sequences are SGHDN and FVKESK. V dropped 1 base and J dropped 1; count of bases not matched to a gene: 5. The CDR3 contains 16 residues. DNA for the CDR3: TGTGCCAGCAGCCAAGGAGGAGCGGGGCGCACAGATACGCAGTATTTT. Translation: CASSQGGAGRTDTQYF.

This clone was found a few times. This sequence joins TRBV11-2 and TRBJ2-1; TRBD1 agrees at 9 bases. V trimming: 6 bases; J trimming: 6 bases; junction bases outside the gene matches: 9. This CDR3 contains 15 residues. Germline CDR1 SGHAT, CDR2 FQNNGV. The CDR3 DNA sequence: TGTGCCAGCAGATCCGGACAGGGGAGCCTCAATGAGCAGTTCTTC. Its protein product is CASRSGQGSLNEQFF.

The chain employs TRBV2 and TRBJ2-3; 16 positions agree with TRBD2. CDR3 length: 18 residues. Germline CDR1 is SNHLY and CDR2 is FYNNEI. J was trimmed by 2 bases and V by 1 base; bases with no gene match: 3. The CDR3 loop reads CASSEGGLAGGTTDTQYF. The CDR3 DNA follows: TGTGCCAGCAGTGAAGGGGGACTAGCGGGGGGGACCACAGATACGCAGTATTTT.

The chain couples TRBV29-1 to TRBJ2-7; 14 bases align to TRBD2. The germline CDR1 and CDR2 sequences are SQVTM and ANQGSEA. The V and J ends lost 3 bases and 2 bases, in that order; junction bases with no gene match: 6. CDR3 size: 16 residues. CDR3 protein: CSVDGLAGGGPYEQYF. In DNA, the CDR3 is TGCAGCGTTGACGGACTAGCGGGGGGCGGTCCCTACGAGCAGTACTTC.

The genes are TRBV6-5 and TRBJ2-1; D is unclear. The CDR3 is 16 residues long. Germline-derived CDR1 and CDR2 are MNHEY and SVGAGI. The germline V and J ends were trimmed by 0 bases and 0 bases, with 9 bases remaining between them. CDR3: CASSYSGRSSYNEQFF. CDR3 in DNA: TGTGCCAGCAGTTACTCGGGCAGAAGCTCCTACAATGAGCAGTTCTTC.

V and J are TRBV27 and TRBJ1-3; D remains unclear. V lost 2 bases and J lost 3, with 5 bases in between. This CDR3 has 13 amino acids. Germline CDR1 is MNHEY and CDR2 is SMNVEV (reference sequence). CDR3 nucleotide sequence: TGTGCCAGCAGTTTAGAGTTTGGAAACACCATATATTTT. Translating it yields CASSLEFGNTIYF.

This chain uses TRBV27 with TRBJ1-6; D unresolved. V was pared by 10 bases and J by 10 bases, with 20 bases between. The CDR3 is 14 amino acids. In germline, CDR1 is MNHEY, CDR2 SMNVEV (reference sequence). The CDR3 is CATASRGNGSPLHF. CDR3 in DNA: TGTGCCACCGCCTCCAGAGGGAACGGCTCACCCCTCCACTTT.

CDR3 residues: CASSVAQGSYQETQYF. Here the CDR3 DNA reads TGTGCCAGCAGCGTAGCACAGGGGTCGTACCAAGAGACCCAGTACTTC. V usage is TRBV9 and J usage is TRBJ2-5, with TRBD1 matching over 7 bases. V lost 0 bases to trimming and J lost 0 bases; unmatched junction nucleotides: 5. This CDR3 region has 16 residues. Germline CDR1 and CDR2: SGDLS and YYNGEE.

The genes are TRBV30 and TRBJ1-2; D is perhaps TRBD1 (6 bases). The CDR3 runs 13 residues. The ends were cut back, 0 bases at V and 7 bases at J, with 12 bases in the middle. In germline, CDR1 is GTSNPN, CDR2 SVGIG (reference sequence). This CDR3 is CAWSVRVGGGYTF. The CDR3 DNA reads TGTGCCTGGAGTGTCAGGGTAGGGGGTGGCTACACCTTC.

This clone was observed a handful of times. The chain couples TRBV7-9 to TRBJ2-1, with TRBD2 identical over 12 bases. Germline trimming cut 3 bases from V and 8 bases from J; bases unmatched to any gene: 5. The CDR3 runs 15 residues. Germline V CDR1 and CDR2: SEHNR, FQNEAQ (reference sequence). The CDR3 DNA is TGTGCCAGCAGCTTGACTAGCGGGGGATTAGATGAGCAGTTCTTC. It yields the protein CASSLTSGGLDEQFF.

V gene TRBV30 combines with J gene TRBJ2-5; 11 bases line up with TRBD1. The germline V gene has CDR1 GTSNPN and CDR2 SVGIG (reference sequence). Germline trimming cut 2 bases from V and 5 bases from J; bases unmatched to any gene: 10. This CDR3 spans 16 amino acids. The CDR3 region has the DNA TGTGCCTGGAGTCCTTCCCGGGACAGGGGGAAGGAGACCCAGTACTTC. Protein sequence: CAWSPSRDRGKETQYF.